One and the same sample provided the 18 T cell receptor beta chains below, sequenced in a study of technical replicates of blood from a handful of donors. Clones were read by immunoSEQ multiplex PCR, and TCRdb kept only the in-frame ones, dropping some. Found here are fewer than 70,000 clones, more than 70% of them singletons; the top ten hold roughly 5.2%. Sequences were obtained from PBMCs. The origin of the receptors is a human donor in good health. Some clones in this sample may be carry-over from other donors' samples.

The chain recombines TRBV11-1 with TRBJ2-7, with D uncertain. The V gene lost 5 bases and the J gene lost 1 base, with 15 bases spanning the gap. Germline CDR1 SGHAT, CDR2 FQDESV (reference sequence). This CDR3 is 15 amino acids long. The CDR3 here is CASSRITAASYEQYF. As DNA, the CDR3 is TGTGCCAGCAGCCGAATCACTGCGGCTTCCTACGAGCAGTACTTC.

CDR3 sequence: CASSMGQGPSRNEQFF. CDR3 coding DNA: TGTGCCAGCAGCATGGGACAGGGACCTTCGCGGAATGAGCAGTTCTTC. The chain has TRBV7-8 and TRBJ2-1; 9 bases are shared with TRBD1. J gave up 7 bases and V 5 bases, and 12 bases lay outside the gene matches. The germline V gene encodes CDR1 SGHVS and CDR2 FQNEAQ. The CDR3 is made up of 16 amino acids.

The CDR3 DNA is TGCGCCAGCAGCTCTTTAGCGGGGATTGGTACCGGGGAGCTGTTTTTT. Translation gives CASSSLAGIGTGELFF. V and J are TRBV5-1 and TRBJ2-2, with 8 bases lining up with TRBD2. J gave up 5 bases and V 3 bases, and 9 bases lay outside the gene matches. The CDR3 runs 16 residues. CDR1 and CDR2 (germline): SGHRS, YFSETQ. Full variable domain (missing parts from reference TRBV5-1 and TRBJ2-2): KAGVTQTPRYLIKTRGQQVTLSCSPISGHRSVSWYQQTPGQGLQFLFEYFSETQRNKGNFPGRFSGRQFSNSRSEMNVSTLELGDSALYLCASSSLAGIGTGELFFGEGSRLTVL.

The chain is built from TRBV7-2 and TRBJ2-3; 12 nucleotides agree with TRBD2. The CDR3 is 17 amino acids. CDR1 and CDR2 from the germline V gene are SGHTA and FQGNSA. V lost 5 bases, J lost 3 bases, and 9 bases stayed unmatched. This CDR3 reads CASSIAASGRVTDTQYF. The CDR3 region has the DNA TGTGCCAGCAGCATCGCGGCTAGCGGGAGGGTTACAGATACGCAGTATTTT.

This sequence joins TRBV7-9 and TRBJ1-1, with unresolved D. The germline CDR1 and CDR2 sequences are SEHNR and FQNEAQ (reference sequence). Trimming pared 5 bases from V and 4 bases from J, leaving 14 bases between. CDR3 length: 14 residues. CDR3 loop: CASSIATDTTEAFF. Here the CDR3 DNA reads TGTGCCAGCAGCATTGCAACAGATACCACTGAAGCTTTCTTT.

The rearrangement uses TRBV2 and TRBJ1-1; D is undetermined. This CDR3 spans 13 amino acids. Trimming cost V 6 bases and J 4 bases, with 12 bases left between them. Germline V gene lookup returns CDR1 SNHLY and CDR2 FYNNEI. The CDR3 loop reads CASRAQAGTEAFF. CDR3 sequence (DNA): TGTGCCAGCAGGGCGCAGGCCGGCACTGAAGCTTTCTTT.

The rearrangement joins TRBV7-9 to TRBJ1-5, with TRBD1 identical over 7 bases. Germline V gene data show CDR1 as SEHNR and CDR2 as FQNEAQ (reference sequence). The CDR3 covers 18 residues. V was clipped by 8 bases and J by 2 bases; unmatched bases: 18. CDR3 region: CASHIPGQRIEGNQPQHF. In DNA form, the CDR3 reads TGTGCCAGCCATATACCGGGACAGAGGATAGAGGGCAATCAGCCCCAGCATTTT.

This clone was counted once. The J gene is TRBJ2-1, the V gene TRBV11-3, with a possible D match to TRBD1 (5 bases). Trimming cost V 5 bases and J 6 bases, with 17 bases left between them. The germline gives CDR1 SGHNT, CDR2 YENEEA. The CDR3 length is 15 residues. The CDR3 spells CASSPWQGRLNEQFF. The CDR3, as DNA: TGTGCCAGCAGCCCCTGGCAGGGTAGGCTCAATGAGCAGTTCTTC.

The rearrangement uses TRBV6-1 and TRBJ1-2, with TRBD1 identical over 10 bases. Germline V gene sequence: CDR1 MNHNS, CDR2 SASEGT. The CDR3 sequence is 14 residues long. Trimming cost V 4 bases and J 2 bases; bases outside gene matches: 1. CDR3 residues: CASSVGQGNYGYTF. The CDR3 DNA follows: TGTGCCAGCAGTGTGGGACAGGGGAACTATGGCTACACCTTC.

The chain employs TRBV7-2 and TRBJ1-2; the match to TRBD1 covers 7 bases. The CDR3 sequence is 16 residues long. CDR1 and CDR2 (germline): SGHTA, FQGNSA. Losses at the gene ends were 4 bases for V and 2 bases for J; bases not matched to a gene: 10. CDR3 sequence reads: CASSSLQQGFNYGYTF. Written as DNA, the CDR3 is TGTGCCAGCAGCTCCTTGCAACAGGGGTTCAACTATGGCTACACCTTC.

The V call is TRBV5-6, the J call TRBJ2-5; D is possibly TRBD2 (5 bases). CDR1 is SGHDT, CDR2 YYEEEE, per germline. This CDR3 is built from 16 residues. V lost 0 bases and J 2 bases, leaving 14 bases between the germline ends. CDR3 nucleotide sequence: TGTGCCAGCAGCTTGGTGTGGTCCACTAGACAAGAGACCCAGTACTTC. Translated: CASSLVWSTRQETQYF.

CDR3 nucleotide sequence: TGTGCCACCAGCGCGCTCGGGGGGGCTTTTTTCAATGAGCAGTTCTTC. Translation gives CATSALGGAFFNEQFF. J is TRBJ2-1 and V is TRBV15, with TRBD2 matching 8 bases. CDR1 is LNHNV and CDR2 is YYDKDF in the germline V gene (reference sequence). This CDR3 is 16 amino acids long. V lost 5 bases to trimming and J lost 6 bases; unmatched junction nucleotides: 12. Combining the CDR3 with reference TRBV15 and TRBJ2-1 gives the whole variable domain DAMVIQNPRYQVTQFGKPVTLSCSQTLNHNVMYWYQQKSSQAPKLLFHYYDKDFNNEADTPDNFQSRRPNTSFCFLDIRSPGLGDTAMYLCATSALGGAFFNEQFFGPGTRLTVL.

The chain is built from TRBV4-1 and TRBJ2-7; D gene uncertain. The germline V gene has CDR1 MGHRA and CDR2 YSYEKL. The CDR3 sequence is 14 residues long. V lost 3 bases to trimming and J lost 0 bases, with 9 bases between them. Written as DNA, the CDR3 is TGCGCCAGCAGCCAGGCACCAAGCTCCTACGAGCAGTACTTC. It encodes CASSQAPSSYEQYF.

The rearrangement joins TRBV15 to TRBJ2-4; D remains unclear. The CDR3 is made up of 13 amino acids. Germline CDR1 reads LNHNV; CDR2 reads YYDKDF (reference sequence). V was trimmed by 3 bases and J by 9 bases, leaving 12 bases between them. CDR3 DNA: TGTGCCACCAGCAGTGCCCCGCGCGCCATTCAGTACTTC. Protein sequence: CATSSAPRAIQYF.

To note about this clone: The germline gene is not matched at one end of the junction; a read error may be the cause. V gene TRBV19 combines with J gene TRBJ2-7, with D tentatively TRBD1 (5 bases). Germline V gives CDR1 LNHDA, CDR2 SQIVND (reference sequence). The CDR3 sequence is 11 residues long. The DNA for the CDR3 is TGTGCCAGTAGTATAGAGGTAGGGGTTGGGTTC. The encoded protein is CASSIEVGVGF.

The genes are TRBV27 and TRBJ1-5; TRBD1 agrees at 9 bases. Per germline, CDR1 MNHEY and CDR2 SMNVEV (reference sequence). The CDR3 covers 14 residues. The junction had 8 bases not matched to a gene; V was cut back by 3 bases and J by 11 bases. The CDR3 spells CASSLLTGQGTQHF. CDR3 coding DNA: TGTGCCAGCAGTTTGCTCACCGGACAGGGGACCCAGCATTTT.

J is TRBJ1-4 and V is TRBV5-6; TRBD1 matches at 10 bases. Per the germline V gene, CDR1 is SGHDT and CDR2 is YYEEEE. With V trimmed by 1 base and J by 6 bases, 6 bases remained unmatched. The CDR3 loop spans 16 amino acids. CDR3 residues: CASSLRIGTGDEKLFF. For the CDR3, the DNA is TGTGCCAGCAGCTTGCGAATCGGGACAGGGGATGAAAAACTGTTTTTT.

This sequence joins TRBV11-2 and TRBJ1-2; D not certain. Germline values: CDR1 SGHAT, CDR2 FQNNGV. V lost 5 bases, J lost 4 bases, and 14 bases lay in between. The length of the CDR3 is 14 residues. The CDR3 DNA follows: TGTGCCAGCAGCCCCGATGGAGGGCCCTATGGCTACACCTTC. This translates into CASSPDGGPYGYTF.